The rows below give T cell receptor beta chains drawn from one sample of a study of chemoradiotherapy in HPV16-positive cancers. Clones were read by immunoSEQ multiplex PCR, and TCRdb kept only the in-frame ones, dropping some. The sample holds 12,000 or so clones, 81% seen once. The sample was collected from a patient who underwent chemoradiotherapy. The receptors were gathered from a human donor with HPV-associated anogenital cancer. The CDR3 runs from the conserved cysteine through the conserved F or W. Each record gives: clone size, CDR3 length, D gene, J gene, V gene, CDR3 protein, CDR3 DNA. The D gene is left open where the match is weak. Rows give clone size only sometimes, using once, few, many, or a class for an expanded clone.

- 15 - TRBJ1-4 TRBV5-1 CASSLRGRGDEKLFF TGCGCCAGCAGCTTGCGGGGGCGCGGGGATGAAAAACTGTTTTTT
- 13 TRBD1 TRBJ1-5 TRBV2 CASRGTGKQPQHF TGTGCCAGCAGGGGGACAGGGAAACAGCCCCAGCATTTT
few 14 - TRBJ1-6 TRBV4-2 CASSQGPHNSPLHF TGTGCCAGCAGCCAAGGTCCCCATAATTCACCCCTCCACTTT
- 14 - TRBJ2-7 TRBV7-2 CASSLAVRGSEQYF TGTGCCAGCAGCTTAGCTGTCCGGGGCTCCGAGCAGTACTTC
- 15 - TRBJ2-1 TRBV6-1 CASSEAGPPYNEQFF TGTGCCAGCAGTGAGGCGGGGCCCCCCTACAATGAGCAGTTCTTC
- 14 - TRBJ2-5 TRBV9 CASSVANLGETQYF TGTGCCAGCAGCGTAGCCAACCTCGGAGAGACCCAGTACTTC
- 14 TRBD1 TRBJ1-6 TRBV15 CATSRDRGNSPLHF TGTGCCACCAGCAGAGACAGGGGGAATTCACCCCTCCACTTT
few 19 TRBD1 TRBJ1-2 TRBV27 CASSRRVGDRGKKSYGYTF TGTGCCAGCAGCCGCCGGGTAGGGGACAGGGGGAAGAAGTCCTATGGCTACACCTTC
- 16 TRBD2 TRBJ2-5 TRBV5-1 CASSWRVAGGEETQYF TGCGCCAGCAGCTGGAGGGTAGCGGGGGGGGAAGAGACCCAGTACTTC
- 15 - TRBJ1-5 TRBV27 CASSWGGLGNQPQHF TGTGCCAGCTCATGGGGGGGGCTAGGCAATCAGCCCCAGCATTTT
- 13 - TRBJ1-1 TRBV10-3 CAISEVSNTEAFF TGTGCCATCAGTGAGGTCAGCAACACTGAAGCTTTCTTT
- 16 - TRBJ2-1 TRBV7-9 CASISLGGRSYNEQFF TGTGCCAGCATCAGCCTGGGGGGGCGTTCCTACAATGAGCAGTTCTTC
- 14 - TRBJ2-7 TRBV21-1 CASSRTGGTYEQYF TGTGCCAGCAGCCGGACAGGGGGTACCTACGAGCAGTACTTC
- 15 - TRBJ1-4 TRBV6-6 CASSRGAGLYEKLFF TGTGCCAGCAGTAGGGGTGCAGGTCTTTATGAAAAACTGTTTTTT
- 15 TRBD1 TRBJ2-3 TRBV10-3 CAISDSGTGVDTQYF TGTGCCATCAGTGACTCCGGGACAGGGGTGGATACGCAGTATTTT
once 13 - TRBJ2-3 TRBV7-9 CASRMSRGDTQYF TGTGCCAGCAGAATGAGTCGGGGGGATACGCAGTATTTT
- 13 - TRBJ1-1 TRBV5-4 CASNRGGNTEAFF TGTGCCAGCAACAGAGGGGGGAACACTGAAGCTTTCTTT
- 14 TRBD1 TRBJ1-2 TRBV28 CASSLSDRRYGYTF TGTGCCAGCAGTTTGTCGGACAGGAGATATGGCTACACCTTC
- 12 - TRBJ1-1 TRBV7-8 CASSLSNYGAFF TGTGCCAGCAGCCTTAGTAACTACGGAGCTTTCTTT
- 15 TRBD1 TRBJ2-3 TRBV5-1 CASSLGRGQEDTQYF TGCGCCAGCAGCTTAGGCAGGGGGCAAGAAGATACGCAGTATTTT
- 15 - TRBJ1-4 TRBV2 CASSLQQGSGEKLFF TGTGCCAGCAGTTTACAACAGGGCTCGGGTGAAAAACTGTTTTTT
- 19 TRBD1 TRBJ1-5 TRBV4-1 CASSQGMGTGAFSNQPQHF TGCGCCAGCAGCCAAGGGATGGGGACAGGGGCCTTCAGCAATCAGCCCCAGCATTTT
few 14 - TRBJ1-6 TRBV19 CASSIEEGNSPLHF TGTGCCAGTAGTATAGAAGAGGGCAATTCACCCCTCCACTTT
- 17 - TRBJ1-6 TRBV4-1 CASSQDSQQIYNSPLHF TGCGCCAGCAGCCAAGATAGCCAGCAGATCTATAATTCACCCCTCCACTTT
- 14 TRBD1 TRBJ2-5 TRBV18 CASSRQTGEETQYF TGTGCCAGCTCGCGACAGACAGGGGAAGAGACCCAGTACTTC
- 13 TRBD1 TRBJ1-2 TRBV27 CASRAGGTYGYTF TGTGCCAGCAGAGCAGGGGGGACCTATGGCTACACCTTC
- 13 - TRBJ1-5 TRBV19 CASSSGFDQPQHF TGTGCCAGTAGTTCAGGGTTCGATCAGCCCCAGCATTTT